This T cell receptor beta chain was obtained from a study of control samples from healthy donors and cancer patients. The CDR3 runs to 12 residues. Trimming stripped 2 bases from V and 9 bases from J, with 9 bases between. Germline assignment: CDR1 SGHKS and CDR2 YYEKEE (reference sequence). This clone has at least ten counts. The method was immunoSEQ multiplex PCR; TCRdb's version includes in-frame clones alone and lacks a portion of them. The table has over 100,000 clones, 80% to 95% seen once. The chain joins TRBV5-5 to TRBJ1-5; D possibly corresponds to TRBD1 (5 bases). This TCR derives from a middle-aged man in good health. The sequencing sample was made of blood. This chain's CDR3 is CASSFPGGPQHF. Written as DNA, the CDR3 is TGTGCCAGCAGCTTTCCCGGGGGGCCCCAGCATTTT.